The rows below give T cell receptor beta chains drawn from one sample of a study of radiotherapy plus CTLA-4 blockade in lung cancer. Clones were read by immunoSEQ multiplex PCR, and TCRdb kept only the in-frame ones, dropping some. Here the sample spans 53,000 or so clones, about 88% being singletons. The sample in question was peripheral blood, obtained from a patient treated with radiotherapy plus ipilimumab. All receptors derive from a human donor with non-small cell lung cancer whose response to radiotherapy plus ipilimumab could not be evaluated. Both conserved end residues are part of each CDR3. Each record gives: clone size, V gene, D gene, J gene, CDR3 DNA, CDR3 protein. D genes are given only for firm matches. Size values are once, few and many counts, or a class for expanded clones, and some rows have none.

>.|TRBV19|TRBD2|TRBJ2-5
TGTGCCAGTAGTATAAGTGGGACTAGCGGGATGGAGACCCAGTACTTC
CASSISGTSGMETQYF
>.|TRBV5-1|TRBD2|TRBJ2-3
TGCGCCAGCAGGTCGGGTGGGGCTAGCGGGAGTGCCACAGATACGCAGTATTTT
CASRSGGASGSATDTQYF
>.|TRBV18|.|TRBJ2-1
TGTGCCAGCTCACCGGGTAGGCTTCGAGGCTCCTACAATGAGCAGTTCTTC
CASSPGRLRGSYNEQFF
>.|TRBV5-1|TRBD1|TRBJ2-1
TGCGCCAGCAGTATTGGGACAGGGATCTACAATGAGCAGTTCTTC
CASSIGTGIYNEQFF
>.|TRBV5-1|.|TRBJ2-7
TGCGCCAGCAGCTTGGAGGGGATCTCCTACGAGCAGTACTTC
CASSLEGISYEQYF
>few|TRBV11-3|.|TRBJ2-7
TGTGCCAGCAGCTTAGATGACAGTAAAGGTAACCCCCCTTACGAGCAGTACTTC
CASSLDDSKGNPPYEQYF
>.|TRBV5-1|TRBD2|TRBJ2-3
TGCGCCAGTCAAGTAGCGGGAGGGACAGATACGCAGTATTTT
CASQVAGGTDTQYF
>.|TRBV7-2|.|TRBJ2-1
TGTGCCAGCAGAATAACTCCGAGCTCCTACAATGAGCAGTTCTTC
CASRITPSSYNEQFF
>.|TRBV28|TRBD2|TRBJ2-1
TGTGCCAGCAGACCCGGGACTAGCCCCCAGCGTCCCCAGTTCTTC
CASRPGTSPQRPQFF
>.|TRBV18|.|TRBJ1-2
TGTGCCAGCTCGCGTAACCAGGGGCTTGTGAACGAGGGCTACACCTTC
CASSRNQGLVNEGYTF
>.|TRBV27|.|TRBJ1-1
TGTGCCAGCAGACTAGGGTTAGGGTACACTGAAGCTTTCTTT
CASRLGLGYTEAFF
>.|TRBV4-3|TRBD1|TRBJ2-1
TGCGCCAGCAGCCAAGAGACAGGGGGTTACAATGAGCAGTTCTTC
CASSQETGGYNEQFF
>.|TRBV4-1|TRBD1|TRBJ2-1
TGCGCCAGCAGCCGAAGGGGGCATCATGGACAGGGGGGTTACAATGAGCAGTTCTTC
CASSRRGHHGQGGYNEQFF
>.|TRBV9|.|TRBJ1-2
TGTGCCAGCAGCGTAGGGGGACACGGGTATGGCTACACCTTC
CASSVGGHGYGYTF
>.|TRBV6-5|.|TRBJ1-1
TGTGCCAGCAGTTACTCGATCAGGGGTAACACTGAAGCTTTCTTT
CASSYSIRGNTEAFF
>.|TRBV11-2|TRBD2|TRBJ2-5
TGTGCCAGCAGCCCTTACCGGGCCGGGGGGGAGACCCAGTACTTC
CASSPYRAGGETQYF
>.|TRBV7-2|.|TRBJ2-3
TGTGCCAGCAGCTTACAGACTACCCACACAGATACGCAGTATTTT
CASSLQTTHTDTQYF
>.|TRBV5-1|TRBD1|TRBJ1-1
TGCGCCAGCAGCTCCCGCGCGACAGGGGCTAACACTGAAGCTTTCTTT
CASSSRATGANTEAFF
>.|TRBV7-2|.|TRBJ1-1
TGTGCCAGCAGCTTCACAGGGACCCACACTGAAGCTTTCTTT
CASSFTGTHTEAFF
>.|TRBV9|TRBD1|TRBJ1-2
TGTGCCAGCAGCGGGACAGGGGGCCACTATGGCTACACCTTC
CASSGTGGHYGYTF
>.|TRBV28|.|TRBJ1-2
TGTGCCAGCACCCGAGGGCCCGGGAACTATGGCTACACCTTC
CASTRGPGNYGYTF
>.|TRBV29-1|TRBD1|TRBJ1-1
TGCAGCGTTGAAGGTTCAGGGGGGAACACTGAAGCTTTCTTT
CSVEGSGGNTEAFF
>medium-sized|TRBV25-1|.|TRBJ1-5
TGTGCCAGCAGTGAGAGGGGAGGGAATCAGCCCCAGCATTTT
CASSERGGNQPQHF
>few|TRBV15|.|TRBJ2-3
TGTGCCACCAGCAGAGATAGACCCCAACGGCGGGCCCCAAGCACAGATACGCAGTATTTT
CATSRDRPQRRAPSTDTQYF